This T cell receptor beta chain is from a study of cytomegalovirus exposure and HLA in healthy donors (dated by TCRdb to 2016 to 2017). A note on the overall study: In an earlier analysis of about 560 of the donors, 250 to 350 Gb of sequence data and approximately 100 million unique TCR beta sequences from about 179 million T cells were reported. An early release covering more than 500 HLA-typed donors comprised about 320 gigabases of sequencing data and tens of millions of unique TCR sequences. The genetic ancestry cluster associated with self-reported Caucasian donors included over 65% of the 398 genotyped donors. The aim of the study was to test whether cataloging public T cell receptors could identify signatures of past pathogen exposure. Using immunosequencing, the study profiled T cell repertoires from roughly 650 subjects and related those repertoires to cytomegalovirus serostatus. In addition to the first cohort of 666 subjects, a separate validation cohort of under 150 different subjects was used. The study combined high-throughput TCR immunosequencing, statistical association of individual TCRs with disease status, and machine learning to predict cytomegalovirus infection status. In a later analysis, previously published TCR beta repertoires from several hundred donors were re-analyzed and high-resolution HLA genotyping was added so that TCR occurrence patterns could be studied. The later analysis used no new phenotypic data to find candidate immune exposures, relying instead on TCR beta sequences and their occurrence across donors. An earlier analysis of 587 of the donors used high-throughput TCR beta sequencing to judge whether each TCR beta V gene segment behaved as functional or pseudogenic. Donor age, sex, ethnicity and CMV serostatus were collected together with the repertoire data. A later genetic analysis took genome-wide SNP genotypes for about 55% of the 666 donors and used that subset as a discovery cohort. All discovery cohort repertoires had been generated on a single sequencing platform. Class I and class II HLA loci were covered by the typing at four-digit resolution. Typing coverage differed by locus: A, B, C, DRB1 and DQB1 were typed in roughly 620-630 donors, DQA1 in 500 to 550, DPA1 in 600 to 610, and DPB1 in around 490. Four or five DR-DQ haplotypes were handled as single units for association and clustering because linkage in the cohort was strong. Among roughly 370 genotyped donors of the cohort, an average of 235,054 unique TCR beta nucleotide sequences were sequenced per donor, about a sixth of them non-productive.

Preparation of the library involved the immunoSEQ multiplex PCR assay. For the multiplex PCR, a mixture combining 60 forward primers for TCR Vbeta segments and 13 reverse primers for TCR Jbeta segments was used. Amplification of the CDR3 region of rearranged TCR beta genes was performed with a multiplex PCR assay on genomic DNA. The Illumina HiSeq System was used to sequence the amplified TCR beta libraries as 87-base-pair reads. In the original analysis: In a later analysis, tens of millions of unique TCR beta chains were counted across the 500 to 850 repertoires, and approximately 9.9 million of these chains were shared by at least two donors. Raw reads were error-corrected and collapsed into unique sequences with a nearest-neighbor algorithm that merged closely related sequences to remove PCR and sequencing errors. CDR3 sequences were aligned to IMGT reference sequences to assign V, D and J gene segments. For a sequence to be retained, at least a six-nucleotide match to both a V gene segment and a J gene segment was required. Rearrangements were called productive when the CDR3 lacked stop codons and stayed in frame with V and J; all others were non-productive. Following IMGT convention, CDR3 was defined as the stretch from the second conserved V-encoded cysteine to the conserved J-encoded phenylalanine. The earlier analysis of fewer than 750 of the donors excluded sequences that lacked an unambiguous match to a single V gene segment. An earlier analysis of just under 600 of the donors called V segments functional above 56.7% productive rearrangements and segregating when the between-donor standard deviation exceeded 5%. To diagnose cytomegalovirus status from the catalog of TCR beta chain sequences, a statistical classification framework was built. V and J gene assignment, in a later analysis, came from comparing TCR nucleotide sequences with IMGT/GENE-DB human TR gene sequences. Using the TCRdist pipeline, a later analysis assigned CDR3 sequences along with most-parsimonious VDJ recombination scenarios. In a later analysis, each TCR beta chain was defined by its CDR3 amino acid sequence together with its V-gene family, and reads lacking a unique V-gene family were excluded. To address suspected cross-contamination and a sequencing artifact, a later analysis removed under 600 highly shared, low-generation-probability nucleotide sequences. In a later analysis, a clonal expansion index was calculated for each public chain from normalized within-repertoire ranks of inferred template counts. In a later analysis, generation probabilities were computed with a VDJ recombination model fitted to out-of-frame rearrangements, and the resulting probabilities were checked against IGoR. A later analysis scored TCR-TCR, TCR-HLA and TCR-CMV co-occurrence with hypergeometric tests, applying a repertoire-size bias correction to TCR pairs. In a later analysis, false discovery rates were estimated by permuting HLA or CMV assignments 20 times. In a later analysis, co-occurring TCRs were grouped using DBSCAN, with TCRdist sequence similarity added in when clustering inside HLA-allele-positive subsets. Repertoires with fewer than 30,000 or more than 120,000 public chains were left out of co-occurrence clustering, as were five repertoires with anomalous nucleotide sharing. What TCRdb holds here is the immuneACCESS table cut down to in-frame rearrangements. Part of the clones is not present; checked against another copy, under half of the missing clones reflect an unresolved V gene, and the others are unexplained. That table supplies the V and J calls and clone size; D and trimming were determined from the DNA. In this sample the table shows 110,000 to 150,000 clones, roughly 10% of which occur a single time. The leading ten clones occupy 1.8% of the sample.

The paper as a whole reports these results and caveats: Most CMV-associated TCR beta chains appeared to be HLA-restricted in a later analysis, and the HLA associations seemed to be driven largely by CMV exposure. Correlated functional status among segregating V segments might be attributable to linkage disequilibrium, but an unknown experimental factor could not be ruled out. According to the authors, the approach could potentially be generalized to other disease states and immunological phenotypes. Some IMGT-functional V segments, including TRBV6-2 and TRBV6-3, could not be told apart with the 87-base-pair reads, so those segments were excluded. Assigning TCR associations to individual alleles was difficult when HLA alleles, especially DR and DQ, strongly co-occurred. V-gene and J-gene trimming of TCR beta chains was associated with a missense DCLRE1C variant in a later genetic analysis, and the association was replicated in an independent cohort. Across donors, most TCR sequences were observed very rarely, whereas some public TCRs were present in many individuals. In an earlier analysis of approximately 590 of the donors, most TCR beta V segments were observed in productive rearrangements about 87% or about 30% of the time, broadly matching IMGT annotations. The only immune exposure information available for the cohort was CMV serostatus. Presence/absence analyses assumed roughly uniform sequencing depth across donors, an assumption that may not hold. Several of the top co-occurrence clusters appeared to be linked to parvovirus B19, influenza, CMV and Epstein-Barr virus, according to a later analysis. At a false discovery rate of 0.05, a later analysis linked 16,000 or so TCR beta sequences to specific HLA alleles. Cytomegalovirus status was reported to be diagnosed by the classifier with high specificity and sensitivity in both the original and validation cohorts. According to a later analysis, TCR association rates differed among HLA loci, with DRB1 alleles showing the most associated TCRs and HLA-C alleles showing the fewest. This cohort had only TCR beta chains sequenced, and the lack of alpha or paired-chain data limited which features could be detected. The sequencing pipeline was judged likely to have produced a cluster of highly shared sequence variants as a technical artifact. A further reported finding was that TCR beta sequences accurately predicted the HLA-A and HLA-B alleles for most subjects in the first cohort. Because counts were too low, more than 15 rarely observed V segments, including chromosome 9 orphons, were excluded from the earlier analysis of around 590 of the donors. In a later analysis, HLA-associated TCR beta chains showed more clonal expansion and lower generation probabilities than non-associated chains that were equally common. Compared with the approximately 720-donor mean, donors in an Asian-associated ancestry cluster had fewer N-insertions in productive TCRs, according to a later genetic analysis. Because HLA typing was unavailable for some donors at each locus, only the typed subset was used in association tests. A few of the identified cytomegalovirus-associated TCR beta chains were confirmed in vitro to be specific for cytomegalovirus antigens. The study gave a list of more than 150 TCR beta chains associated with cytomegalovirus.

The cohort consisted of approximately 690 healthy bone marrow donors. At the time of sampling, all cohort members were nominally healthy, though unrecorded immune exposures were likely present. The donor was CMV seronegative and was included in the group of several hundred seronegative cohort members. Each donor provided a peripheral blood sample, and peripheral blood mononuclear cells were used for TCR beta sequencing. The Qiagen DNeasy Blood Extraction Kit was used to extract genomic DNA from the blood cell samples. The CDR1 and CDR2 encoded by the germline V gene are SGHRS and YFSETQ. The CDR3 runs 18 amino acids, cysteine and phenylalanine included. Only CDR3 DNA remains: 54 bases, in frame from the first base. V loses 3 bases at its end and J loses 0 bases; junction bases beyond the gene matches: 8. This clone was counted only a few times. The specificity of this receptor is unknown. No base-level quality is on record; no much larger clone is a single base apart.

The receptor comes from a man aged 45-65 years in good health and CMV-seronegative. In this chain, TRBV5-1 is recombined with TRBJ2-2; 10 bases in between match TRBD1. The sequenced sample consisted of PBMCs. Here the CDR3 is given as CASSSVPGQGPNTGELFF. At the DNA level, the sequence is TGCGCCAGCAGCTCGGTCCCGGGACAGGGGCCGAACACCGGGGAGCTGTTTTTT.